Listed here is a single TCR beta chain. Trimming took off 4 bases at V and 8 bases at J, with 6 bases between the two ends. The CDR3 has 10 amino acids. Germline-derived CDR1 and CDR2 are SQVTM and ANQGSEA. Sequencing used immunoSEQ multiplex PCR; TCRdb keeps in-frame clones, though not all of them. The sample includes tens of thousands of clones, 93% seen only once; the top ten take 1.5% to 2%. This record belongs to a study of T cell changes during pregnancy in multiple sclerosis. This clonotype originated in a female donor with multiple sclerosis, enrolled in a pregnancy study. The chain links TRBV29-1 to TRBJ2-1, with D possibly being TRBD1 (5 bases). Sequencing used peripheral blood, obtained in the second trimester of pregnancy. CDR3: CSVGGDEQFF. In nucleotides, the CDR3 is TGCAGCGTTGGGGGCGATGAGCAGTTCTTC.